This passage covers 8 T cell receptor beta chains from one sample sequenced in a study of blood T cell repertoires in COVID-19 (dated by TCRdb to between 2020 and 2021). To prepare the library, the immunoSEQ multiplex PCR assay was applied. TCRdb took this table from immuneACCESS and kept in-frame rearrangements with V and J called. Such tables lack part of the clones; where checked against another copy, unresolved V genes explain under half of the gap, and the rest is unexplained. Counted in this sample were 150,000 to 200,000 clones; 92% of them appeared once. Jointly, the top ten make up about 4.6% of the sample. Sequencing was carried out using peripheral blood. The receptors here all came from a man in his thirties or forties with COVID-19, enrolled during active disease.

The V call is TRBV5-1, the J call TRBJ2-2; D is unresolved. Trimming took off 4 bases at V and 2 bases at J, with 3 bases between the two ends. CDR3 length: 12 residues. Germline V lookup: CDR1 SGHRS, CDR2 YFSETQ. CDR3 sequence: CASSPNTGELFF. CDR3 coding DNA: TGCGCCAGCAGCCCAAACACCGGGGAGCTGTTTTTT.

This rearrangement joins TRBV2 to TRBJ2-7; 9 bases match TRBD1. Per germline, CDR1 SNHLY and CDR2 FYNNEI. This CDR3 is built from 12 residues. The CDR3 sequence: CAAGTGFYEQYF. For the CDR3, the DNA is TGTGCGGCCGGGACAGGGTTCTACGAGCAGTACTTC. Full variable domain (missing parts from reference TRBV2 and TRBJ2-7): EPEVTQTPSHQVTQMGQEVILRCVPISNHLYFYWYRQILGQKVEFLVSFYNNEISEKSEIFDDQFSVERPDGSNFTLKIRSTKLEDSAMYFCAAGTGFYEQYFGPGTRLTVT.

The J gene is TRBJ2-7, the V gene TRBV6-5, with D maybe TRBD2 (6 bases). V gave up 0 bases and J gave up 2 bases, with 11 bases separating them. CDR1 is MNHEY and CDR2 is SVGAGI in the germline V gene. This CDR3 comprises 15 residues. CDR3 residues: CASSYSWRGPYEQYF. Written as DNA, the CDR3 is TGTGCCAGCAGTTACTCGTGGAGGGGACCCTACGAGCAGTACTTC.

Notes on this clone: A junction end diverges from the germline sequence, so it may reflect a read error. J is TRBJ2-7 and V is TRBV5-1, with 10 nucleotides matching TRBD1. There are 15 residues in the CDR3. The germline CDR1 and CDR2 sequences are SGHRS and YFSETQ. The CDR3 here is CASSLGGQGFYKQYF. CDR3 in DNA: TGCGCCAGCAGCTTGGGGGGACAGGGGTTCTACAAGCAGTACTTC.

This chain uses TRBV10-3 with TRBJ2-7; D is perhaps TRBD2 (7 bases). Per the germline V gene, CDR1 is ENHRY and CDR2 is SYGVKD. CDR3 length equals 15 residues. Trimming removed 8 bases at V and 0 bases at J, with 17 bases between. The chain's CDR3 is CAIHEEGGGSYEQYF. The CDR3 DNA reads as TGTGCCATCCACGAAGAGGGGGGGGGCTCCTACGAGCAGTACTTC.

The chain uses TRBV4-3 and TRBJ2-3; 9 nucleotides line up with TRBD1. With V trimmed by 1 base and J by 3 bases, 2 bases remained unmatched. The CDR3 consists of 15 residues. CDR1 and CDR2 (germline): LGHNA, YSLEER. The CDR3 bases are TGCGCCAGCAGCCAAGGGACAGGGGAAACAGATACGCAGTATTTT. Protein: CASSQGTGETDTQYF.

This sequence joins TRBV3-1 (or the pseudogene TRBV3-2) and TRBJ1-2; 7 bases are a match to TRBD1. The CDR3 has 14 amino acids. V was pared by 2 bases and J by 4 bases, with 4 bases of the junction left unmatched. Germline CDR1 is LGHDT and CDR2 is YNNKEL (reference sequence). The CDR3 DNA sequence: TGTGCCAGCAGCCAACGACAGGGTTTCTATGGCTACACCTTC. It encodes CASSQRQGFYGYTF.

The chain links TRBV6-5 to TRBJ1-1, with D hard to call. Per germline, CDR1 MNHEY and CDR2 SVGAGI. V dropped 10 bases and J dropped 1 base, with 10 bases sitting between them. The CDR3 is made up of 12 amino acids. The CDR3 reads CATQTENTEAFF. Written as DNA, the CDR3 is TGTGCCACACAAACAGAGAACACTGAAGCTTTCTTT.